The clone carrying this T cell receptor beta chain has at least ten counts. No antigen is known for it. Libraries used 2 million unsorted PBMCs kept frozen in RNAlater. Trimming took 0 bases from V and 6 from J, leaving 15 bases between them. In germline, CDR1 is SGHVS, CDR2 FNYEAQ. This CDR3 comprises 15 residues. The sample originates from a study of neurological immune-mediated disorders. The study's findings and limits: The study phylogenetically grouped the repertoires of 18 of 34 multiple sclerosis patients into one related-CDR3 cluster, a possible signature.

5'RACE with 10-nucleotide random UMIs generated the cDNA. TCRdb reprocessed the 5' RACE reads with MiXCR, giving one entry per CDR3 protein. The repertoire holds 120,000 or so distinct CDR3 sequences, with roughly 3.2% as singletons. Input material: PBMCs. The receptor's source is a woman younger than 45 with multiple sclerosis. The genes are TRBV7-6 and TRBJ2-7, with D maybe TRBD2 (6 bases). Here the CDR3 reads CASSLAPNGGAEQYF. The CDR3 DNA reads TGTGCCAGCAGCTTAGCGCCTAACGGAGGGGCCGAGCAGTACTTC.